This T cell receptor (beta chain) appears in the sequencing data of a study of T cell responses to AZD1222 COVID-19 vaccine. This table comes from immunoSEQ multiplex PCR, and its TCRdb copy is limited to in-frame clones, with some not included. Of 95,000 to 150,000 clones listed, roughly 90% were seen once; the top ten hold roughly 10%. This CDR3 is 13 amino acids long. Germline V CDR1 and CDR2: SGDLS, YYNGEE. The ends were cut back, 2 bases at V and 8 bases at J, with 10 bases in the middle. This clone was seen a single time. Antigen unknown. Whole-study results and caveats: The study identified only five to seven AZD1222 recipients as seropositive at baseline. Across spike, vaccine-associated CD4 TCRs were found, dominant at 160-218 and 743-854. Every sample of the repertoires postdated the peak T cell response.

The specimen comprised peripheral blood, sampled on day 0 of MenACWY control vaccination. The rearrangement uses TRBV9 and TRBJ1-4; D remains ambiguous. This TCR was recovered from an adult in good health. The CDR3 nucleotides are TGTGCCAGCAGCGTGGGAGTAGGGGAAAAACTGTTTTTT. Protein sequence: CASSVGVGEKLFF.